Following are 25 T cell receptor beta chains from one sample sequenced in a study of regulatory T cells in long-lasting Graves disease. The time point here: persistent/refractory GD, antithyroid drugs over 5 years with positive TRAb. PBMC RNA was the source of the TCR library. TCR beta libraries were built with iRepertoire HTBI primers and Arm-PCR of CDR3 regions. TCRdb itself ran the multiplex PCR reads through MiXCR, one entry per CDR3 protein. This table holds a few hundred thousand distinct CDR3 sequences, 20% to 25% found once. Source: peripheral blood mononuclear cells (PBMCs), taken when the disease was refractory, from a patient treated with antithyroid drugs. These receptors were taken from a female donor with Graves disease.

This clonotype was seen a few times. The genes are TRBV19 and TRBJ1-5, with D possibly being TRBD1 (5 bases). In germline, CDR1 is LNHDA, CDR2 SQIVND (reference sequence). The CDR3 has 16 residues. Trimming removed 3 bases at V and 1 base at J, with 13 bases between. CDR3 loop: CASSILGGYSNQPQHF. CDR3 nucleotides: TGTGCCAGTAGTATCTTGGGGGGGTACAGCAATCAGCCCCAGCATTTT.

V gene TRBV9 combines with J gene TRBJ2-5, with TRBD2 identical over 14 bases. CDR1 is SGDLS and CDR2 is YYNGEE in the germline V gene. The ends lost 2 bases at V and 5 bases at J; junction bases unmatched: 8. The CDR3 spans 17 residues. The CDR3 DNA follows: TGTGCCAGCAGCGTTTTAGGGACTAGCGGGAGATTGGAGACCCAGTACTTC. It yields the protein CASSVLGTSGRLETQYF.

This clonotype was detected ten times or more. V gene TRBV7-2 combines with J gene TRBJ1-2; 7 bases line up with TRBD1. CDR3 size: 14 residues. Germline V gives CDR1 SGHTA, CDR2 FQGNSA. J was trimmed by 1 base and V by 5 bases; bases with no gene match: 4. The CDR3 sequence: CASSETGDNYGYTF. The CDR3 DNA sequence: TGTGCCAGCAGCGAAACAGGGGATAACTATGGCTACACCTTC.

The V call is TRBV28, the J call TRBJ2-3; 9 bases are shared with TRBD1. V was clipped by 8 bases and J by 0 bases; unmatched bases: 6. The germline V gene encodes CDR1 MDHEN and CDR2 SYDVKM. CDR3 length: 15 residues. CDR3 sequence reads: CASRTGGHSTDTQYF. The CDR3 nucleotides are TGTGCCAGCCGTACAGGGGGCCATAGCACAGATACGCAGTATTTT.

In its sample, this clonotype was seen many times. V usage is TRBV24-1 and J usage is TRBJ1-2, with TRBD1 as a possible D gene (6 bases). CDR1 is KGHDR, CDR2 SFDVKD, per germline. This CDR3 comprises 13 residues. The ends were cut back, 3 bases at V and 9 bases at J, with 13 bases in the middle. The CDR3 coding sequence is TGTGCCACCAGTGATACAAGAAGGGGGAGCTACACCTTC. Its protein is CATSDTRRGSYTF.

This clonotype was seen many times. The CDR3: CASSTPGTGVNEQYF. In DNA, the CDR3 is TGTGCCAGCAGTACCCCCGGGACAGGGGTTAACGAGCAGTACTTC. The chain links TRBV28 to TRBJ2-7; 10 bases match TRBD1. This CDR3 comprises 15 residues. Germline trimming cut 5 bases from V and 5 bases from J; bases unmatched to any gene: 9. The V gene's germline CDR1 is MDHEN and CDR2 SYDVKM.

The V call is TRBV6-2 or TRBV6-3, the J call TRBJ2-7; D gene uncertain. The CDR3 sequence is 16 residues long. Trimming left V 8 bases short and J 3 bases short, with 23 bases between. The germline CDR1 and CDR2 sequences are MNHEY and SVGEGT. Here the CDR3 reads CASHSAARTHGYEQYF. CDR3 DNA: TGTGCCAGCCATTCCGCCGCGCGGACCCACGGCTACGAGCAGTACTTC.

This clonotype was seen a few times. The chain employs TRBV27 and TRBJ1-2; 11 nucleotides line up with TRBD1. Per the germline V gene, CDR1 is MNHEY and CDR2 is SMNVEV (reference sequence). The CDR3 loop spans 18 amino acids. J was trimmed by 0 bases and V by 8 bases; bases with no gene match: 14. The CDR3 loop is CASVGIRTGGLANYGYTF. The CDR3, as DNA: TGTGCCAGCGTTGGAATTCGGACAGGGGGCTTAGCTAACTATGGCTACACCTTC.

This clonotype has a count of ten or more. The rearrangement uses TRBV6-5 and TRBJ2-7, with 14 bases matching TRBD2. Trimming cost V 2 bases and J 6 bases; bases outside gene matches: 3. The CDR3 contains 15 residues. Germline CDR1 MNHEY, CDR2 SVGAGI. The CDR3 nucleotides are TGTGCCAGCAGTTACCCGACTAGCGGGAGGGCCGAGCAGTACTTC. Protein sequence: CASSYPTSGRAEQYF.

This clonotype was recorded many times. The chain couples TRBV20-1 to TRBJ2-5; TRBD2 aligns across 8 bases. V trimming: 5 bases; J trimming: 4 bases; junction bases outside the gene matches: 9. Germline loops: CDR1 DFQATT, CDR2 SNEGSKA (reference sequence). The CDR3 covers 14 residues. Here the CDR3 DNA reads TGCAGTGCTCAACAAACTAGCGGCGGAGAGACCCAGTACTTC. This codes for CSAQQTSGGETQYF.

This clonotype turned up a few times. The V call is TRBV10-3, the J call TRBJ2-5; 8 nucleotides match TRBD2. Germline-derived CDR1 and CDR2 are ENHRY and SYGVKD. This CDR3 has 16 residues. V shed 3 bases and J 0 bases; nucleotides not matched to a gene: 6. The CDR3 region has the DNA TGTGCCATCAGTGAACCAGCGGGAGCCGACCAAGAGACCCAGTACTTC. Protein sequence: CAISEPAGADQETQYF.

As to this clonotype: Since a much larger clone is just one base distant, this may be a read error. V is TRBV6-5 and J is TRBJ2-5; D not certain. V was clipped by 2 bases and J by 1 base, with 8 bases between them. Germline CDR1 and CDR2: MNHEY and SVGAGI. The CDR3 has 14 amino acids. Written as DNA, the CDR3 is TGTGCCAGCAGTTACCGGCACCCCCAAGAGACCCAGTACTTC. This encodes CASSYRHPQETQYF.

In regard to this clonotype: This likely comes from a read error, as the CDR3 has no conserved phenylalanine or tryptophan at its end. V gene TRBV6-1 combines with J gene TRBJ2-7; D is uncertain. Trimming shortened V by 5 bases and J by 3 bases, and 8 bases separated the two germline ends. Germline V lookup: CDR1 MNHNS, CDR2 SASEGT. The CDR3 runs 12 residues. CDR3 DNA: TGTGCCAGCAGTATCACTCTCTACGAGCAGTACCTC. It translates to CASSITLYEQYL.

In its sample, this clonotype was seen many times. The chain recombines TRBV28 with TRBJ2-2; D is perhaps TRBD1 (5 bases). This CDR3 has 15 residues. The germline V and J ends were trimmed by 7 bases and 0 bases, with 12 bases remaining between them. The V gene's germline CDR1 is MDHEN and CDR2 SYDVKM. The CDR3 region has the DNA TGTGCCAGCACCCCTGGGGCTGCGAACACCGGGGAGCTGTTTTTT. This gives the protein CASTPGAANTGELFF.

This clonotype was seen a few times. The chain is built from TRBV6-2 or TRBV6-3 and TRBJ1-2, with 8 positions matching TRBD1. This CDR3 spans 17 amino acids. CDR1 MNHEY and CDR2 SVGEGT come from the germline V gene. V was clipped by 0 bases and J by 1 base; unmatched bases: 7. The CDR3 DNA reads as TGTGCCAGCAGTTACTCAAGACAGGGGATAAATAACTATGGCTACACCTTC. Protein product: CASSYSRQGINNYGYTF.

The CDR3 sequence is CASSSAPGQRAYEQYF. Here the CDR3 DNA reads TGTGCCAGCAGTTCCGCTCCGGGACAGCGGGCCTACGAGCAGTACTTC. J is TRBJ2-7 and V is TRBV6-9, with a weak D call TRBD1 (7 bases). Germline V gene lookup returns CDR1 MNHGY and CDR2 SVAAGI. Trimming took 4 bases from V and 2 from J, leaving 18 bases between them. This CDR3 has 16 residues.

This clonotype appeared a few times. The V and J genes are TRBV3-1 and TRBJ1-4; D gene unclear. In germline, CDR1 is LGHDT, CDR2 YNNKEL (reference sequence). V was cut by 4 bases and J by 4 bases, with 16 bases left in between. The CDR3 spans 16 residues. For the CDR3, the DNA is TGTGCCAGCAGCCGGGGAGGGCCCAGTATTAATGAAAAACTGTTTTTT. Translating gives CASSRGGPSINEKLFF.

This clonotype appeared many times. The V call is TRBV7-2, the J call TRBJ1-2, with a weak D call TRBD1 (5 bases). The CDR3 covers 13 residues. The V gene lost 6 bases and the J gene lost 2 bases, with 10 bases spanning the gap. The V gene's germline CDR1 is SGHTA and CDR2 FQGNSA. The CDR3 spells CASRAGGNYGYTF. CDR3 DNA: TGTGCCAGCAGGGCCGGGGGGAACTATGGCTACACCTTC.

The V and J genes are TRBV6-1 and TRBJ2-7; no clear D. V shed 0 bases and J shed 3 bases, with 9 bases lying between them. The CDR3 runs to 14 residues. Germline values: CDR1 MNHNS, CDR2 SASEGT. This CDR3 reads CASSEALRRYEQYF. In nucleotides, the CDR3 is TGTGCCAGCAGTGAAGCCCTACGGCGCTACGAGCAGTACTTC.

This clonotype was seen a few times. The chain has TRBV5-1 and TRBJ1-6, with D possibly being TRBD1 (5 bases). Germline CDR1 is SGHRS and CDR2 is YFSETQ. This CDR3 is built from 14 residues. Trimming shortened V by 3 bases and J by 7 bases, and 11 bases separated the two germline ends. DNA for the CDR3: TGCGCCAGCAGCTCGGGGCAAGACAATTCACCCCTCCACTTT. This gives the protein CASSSGQDNSPLHF.

This clonotype was detected ten times or more. The rearrangement links TRBV3-1 to TRBJ2-5; possibly TRBD2 for D (5 bases). This CDR3 spans 11 amino acids. Per the germline V gene, CDR1 is LGHDT and CDR2 is YNNKEL (reference sequence). Trimming pared 4 bases from V and 5 bases from J, leaving 5 bases between. The CDR3 is CASSRGETQYF. The CDR3 DNA reads as TGTGCCAGCAGCCGAGGGGAGACCCAGTACTTC.

V and J are TRBV19 and TRBJ2-7, with D possibly being TRBD1 (6 bases). V was clipped by 9 bases and J by 3 bases, with 21 bases between them. This CDR3 contains 15 residues. CDR1 and CDR2 (germline): LNHDA, SQIVND (reference sequence). The CDR3 DNA reads TGTGCCAGCTCGTCAGGGGTGGTTAGGTACTACGAGCAGTACTTC. The encoded protein is CASSSGVVRYYEQYF. The variable domain in full, with the rest retrieved from reference TRBV19 and TRBJ2-7, is DGGITQSPKYLFRKEGQNVTLSCEQNLNHDAMYWYRQDPGQGLRLIYYSQIVNDFQKGDIAEGYSVSREKKESFPLTVTSAQKNPTAFYLCASSSGVVRYYEQYFGPGTRLTVT.

The CDR3: CAWRATNSPLHF. CDR3 nucleotide sequence: TGTGCCTGGAGGGCTACAAATTCACCCCTCCACTTT. The genes are TRBV30 and TRBJ1-6; no firm D call. The CDR3 consists of 12 residues. The ends were cut back, 3 bases at V and 7 bases at J, with 7 bases in the middle. CDR1 is GTSNPN and CDR2 is SVGIG in the germline V gene (reference sequence).

The chain is built from TRBV6-1 and TRBJ2-7; TRBD2 agrees at 11 bases. Germline assignment: CDR1 MNHNS and CDR2 SASEGT. The CDR3 spans 15 residues. V trimming: 6 bases; J trimming: 3 bases; junction bases outside the gene matches: 7. In DNA, the CDR3 is TGTGCCAGCAGCCTAACTAGCGGGAGTGGCTACGAGCAGTACTTC. It yields the protein CASSLTSGSGYEQYF.

The chain couples TRBV6-1 to TRBJ2-7; the D call may be TRBD1 or TRBD2 (7 bases each). The V end lost 4 bases, the J end lost 3 bases, and 13 bases lay between the germline ends. CDR3 length: 14 residues. Germline values: CDR1 MNHNS, CDR2 SASEGT. Written as DNA, the CDR3 is TGTGCCAGCAGTGTACAGGGGAGGGACTACGAGCAGTACTTC. Translating gives CASSVQGRDYEQYF.